Presented here are 21 T cell receptor beta chains from one specimen sequenced in a study of PD-L1 blockade in urothelial cancer. Clones were read by immunoSEQ multiplex PCR, and TCRdb kept only the in-frame ones, dropping some. Among 45,000 to 60,000 clones listed, approximately 87% were seen once. Sample: PBMCs, taken around atezolizumab (anti-PD-L1) treatment. The receptors stem from a man aged 35 to 55 with urothelial cancer.

A single count supports this clone. The chain combines TRBV5-1 with TRBJ2-3; D remains unclear. Germline V gene sequence: CDR1 SGHRS, CDR2 YFSETQ. V dropped 4 bases and J dropped 6 bases, with 9 bases sitting between them. The CDR3 extends over 12 amino acids. The CDR3 reads CASSGAWDTQYF. In DNA form, the CDR3 reads TGCGCCAGCAGCGGAGCCTGGGATACGCAGTATTTT.

This chain uses TRBV7-2 with TRBJ2-7; the match to TRBD2 covers 15 bases. Germline V lookup: CDR1 SGHTA, CDR2 FQGNSA. The CDR3 covers 17 residues. With 2 bases clipped from V and 4 bases from J, the junction kept 6 bases outside the gene matches. The CDR3 DNA reads as TGTGCCAGCAGCTTAAGGAGCGGGACTAGCGGGAGGTACGAGCAGTACTTC. Protein product: CASSLRSGTSGRYEQYF.

The CDR3 nucleotides are TGTGCCAGCAGCGCGACTAGCGGACTATACAATGAGCAGTTCTTC. Translation: CASSATSGLYNEQFF. V and J are TRBV9 and TRBJ2-1, with 9 nucleotides matching TRBD2. V shed 3 bases, J shed 4 bases, and the junction held 5 bases outside the gene matches. The CDR3 sequence is 15 residues long. CDR1 SGDLS and CDR2 YYNGEE come from the germline V gene.

This clone was counted once. V is TRBV7-9 and J is TRBJ1-4; possible D gene TRBD1, 6 bases. With 4 bases removed from V and 5 bases from J, the gap between germline ends came to 20 bases. CDR3 length: 17 amino acids. Germline assignment: CDR1 SEHNR and CDR2 FQNEAQ (reference sequence). The CDR3 is CASSSDRSTWRNEKLFF. CDR3 DNA sequence: TGTGCCAGCAGCTCCGACAGGTCTACATGGAGAAATGAAAAACTGTTTTTT. Combining the CDR3 with reference TRBV7-9 and TRBJ1-4 gives the whole variable domain DTGVSQNPRHKITKRGQNVTFRCDPISEHNRLYWYRQTLGQGPEFLTYFQNEAQLEKSRLLSDRFSAERPKGSFSTLEIQRTEQGDSAMYLCASSSDRSTWRNEKLFFGSGTQLSVL.

The J gene is TRBJ2-3, the V gene TRBV7-3; 11 bases line up with TRBD2. J lost 9 bases, V lost 2 bases, and 4 bases had no gene match. Germline V gives CDR1 SGHTA, CDR2 FQGTGA. This CDR3 is 14 amino acids long. The DNA for the CDR3 is TGTGCCAGCAGCTTATCACTAGCGGGAGACACGCAGTATTTT. Protein sequence: CASSLSLAGDTQYF.

This chain links TRBV9 with TRBJ2-7, with D tentatively TRBD2 (6 bases). The V end lost 0 bases, the J end lost 9 bases, and 10 bases lay between the germline ends. The CDR3 loop spans 12 amino acids. Germline V lookup: CDR1 SGDLS, CDR2 YYNGEE. In nucleotides, the CDR3 is TGTGCCAGCAGCGTAGTGGGGGGTCCGCAGTACTTC. Translation gives CASSVVGGPQYF.

The chain joins TRBV27 to TRBJ2-7; no firm D call. Trimming stripped 4 bases from V and 1 base from J, with 14 bases between. The germline V gene encodes CDR1 MNHEY and CDR2 SMNVEV (reference sequence). The CDR3 is 15 amino acids. CDR3 DNA sequence: TGTGCCAGCAGTTACGGGTCGCAAATATCCTACGAGCAGTACTTC. It yields the protein CASSYGSQISYEQYF.

CDR3 coding DNA: TGTGCCAGCAGTGAGAATGAGGTGAAGAACGAGCAGTACTTC. Its protein product is CASSENEVKNEQYF. The rearrangement links TRBV2 to TRBJ2-7; D is uncertain. V was trimmed by 3 bases and J by 5 bases, leaving 14 bases between them. Germline loops: CDR1 SNHLY, CDR2 FYNNEI. There are 14 residues in the CDR3.

This chain links TRBV10-2 with TRBJ2-5, with 12 bases that match TRBD2. The germline CDR1 and CDR2 sequences are WSHSY and SAAADI. V lost 4 bases to trimming and J lost 5 bases; unmatched junction nucleotides: 8. The CDR3 runs to 16 residues. This CDR3 reads CASSVASGRAGETQYF. For the CDR3, the DNA is TGCGCCAGCAGTGTGGCTAGCGGGAGGGCGGGCGAGACCCAGTACTTC.

The chain joins TRBV19 to TRBJ1-2, with D maybe TRBD1 (6 bases). The ends were cut back, 2 bases at V and 0 bases at J, with 13 bases in the middle. Germline V gene lookup returns CDR1 LNHDA and CDR2 SQIVND (reference sequence). CDR3 length: 16 amino acids. CDR3 sequence: CASSILGQTTNYGYTF. The CDR3 DNA follows: TGTGCCAGTAGTATACTCGGACAGACGACTAACTATGGCTACACCTTC.

This chain uses TRBV4-3 with TRBJ2-1; D is possibly TRBD1 (6 bases). The V and J ends lost 0 bases and 9 bases respectively, with 15 bases between them. There are 15 residues in the CDR3. Looked up from germline, CDR1 is LGHNA and CDR2 is YSLEER. CDR3 loop: CASSQDRWDNGEQFF. The CDR3 DNA is TGCGCCAGCAGCCAAGATCGGTGGGACAACGGTGAGCAGTTCTTC.

V is TRBV6-6 and J is TRBJ1-1; D is uncertain. Trimming cost V 6 bases and J 5 bases, with 13 bases left between them. The CDR3 spans 13 residues. Germline V gene sequence: CDR1 MNHNY, CDR2 SVGAGI (reference sequence). Written as DNA, the CDR3 is TGTGCCAGCAGCCCTCTGGGAGGAACTGAAGCTTTCTTT. It yields the protein CASSPLGGTEAFF.

The chain has TRBV30 and TRBJ2-2, with 13 bases matching TRBD2. This CDR3 has 19 residues. V trimming: 7 bases; J trimming: 5 bases; junction bases outside the gene matches: 19. Germline CDR1 reads GTSNPN; CDR2 reads SVGIG (reference sequence). CDR3: CAYGGKGLAGVAVTGELFF. Here the CDR3 DNA reads TGTGCCTATGGGGGCAAAGGACTAGCGGGAGTTGCAGTAACCGGGGAGCTGTTTTTT.

This chain connects TRBV10-1 to TRBJ2-5; D is unresolved. The germline CDR1 and CDR2 sequences are WNHNN and SYGVQD (reference sequence). With 2 bases removed from V and 5 bases from J, the gap between germline ends came to 9 bases. The CDR3 is made up of 13 amino acids. CDR3 amino acids: CASSEVLGETQYF. The CDR3 DNA reads as TGCGCCAGCAGTGAGGTATTGGGCGAGACCCAGTACTTC.

V usage is TRBV7-3 and J usage is TRBJ2-5; 11 bases are shared with TRBD2. Losses at the gene ends were 0 bases for V and 2 bases for J; bases not matched to a gene: 8. This CDR3 spans 18 amino acids. CDR1 is SGHTA and CDR2 is FQGTGA in the germline V gene. This CDR3 is CASSLTAGTSGAQETQYF. The DNA of the CDR3 is TGTGCCAGCAGCTTAACGGCCGGGACTAGCGGAGCTCAAGAGACCCAGTACTTC. Variable domain in full (rest from reference TRBV7-3 and TRBJ2-5): GAGVSQTPSNKVTEKGKYVELRCDPISGHTALYWYRQSLGQGPEFLIYFQGTGAADDSGLPNDRFFAVRPEGSVSTLKIQRTERGDSAVYLCASSLTAGTSGAQETQYFGPGTRLLVL.

The gene calls are TRBV7-6 and TRBJ2-1; TRBD1 matches at 9 bases. The V segment lost 6 bases and the J segment 10 bases; nucleotides outside the gene matches: 19. The CDR3 is 17 residues long. CDR1 and CDR2 from the germline V gene are SGHVS and FNYEAQ. The chain's CDR3 is CASRSSPGQGFLGEQFF. The DNA for the CDR3 is TGTGCCAGCAGATCGAGCCCGGGACAGGGATTCCTCGGGGAGCAGTTCTTC.

This clone was seen once. This sequence joins TRBV5-5 and TRBJ1-6; no clear D. Germline loops: CDR1 SGHKS, CDR2 YYEKEE (reference sequence). This CDR3 contains 13 residues. Between the trimmed V and J ends, which lost 2 bases and 10 bases, there was a span of 10 bases. The CDR3 bases are TGTGCCAGCAGCTTCGGGGAAGGATCACCCCTCCACTTT. This sequence encodes CASSFGEGSPLHF.

The rearrangement uses TRBV5-1 and TRBJ1-1; 7 bases are shared with TRBD1. Per the germline V gene, CDR1 is SGHRS and CDR2 is YFSETQ. There are 13 residues in the CDR3. V was pared by 0 bases and J by 9 bases, with 5 bases of the junction left unmatched. CDR3 residues: CASSLAQGVKAFF. In DNA form, the CDR3 reads TGCGCCAGCAGCTTGGCGCAGGGGGTGAAAGCTTTCTTT.

The rearrangement joins TRBV2 to TRBJ1-1; D not certain. The CDR3 is 11 residues long. Germline V gene sequence: CDR1 SNHLY, CDR2 FYNNEI. V shed 5 bases and J shed 6 bases, with 7 bases lying between them. CDR3 in amino acids: CASSQTPEAFF. Here the CDR3 DNA reads TGTGCCAGCAGTCAAACACCTGAAGCTTTCTTT. Filled out from reference TRBV2 and TRBJ1-1, the complete variable domain reads EPEVTQTPSHQVTQMGQEVILRCVPISNHLYFYWYRQILGQKVEFLVSFYNNEISEKSEIFDDQFSVERPDGSNFTLKIRSTKLEDSAMYFCASSQTPEAFFGQGTRLTVV.

This sequence joins TRBV6-1 and TRBJ2-7; D not resolved. This CDR3 comprises 12 residues. Germline values: CDR1 MNHNS, CDR2 SASEGT. V lost 3 bases, J lost 1 base, and 4 bases lay in between. As DNA, the CDR3 is TGTGCCAGCAGTGACCCTTCCTACGAGCAGTACTTC. Translated: CASSDPSYEQYF.

The chain is built from TRBV11-2 and TRBJ2-7; TRBD2 is a possible D gene (6 bases). Germline CDR1 is SGHAT and CDR2 is FQNNGV. This CDR3 contains 15 residues. The V end lost 5 bases, the J end lost 2 bases, and 16 bases lay between the germline ends. CDR3 coding DNA: TGTGCCAGCAGCCTATCGTCTAGCGTGGCCTACGAGCAGTACTTC. Its protein is CASSLSSSVAYEQYF.